This T cell receptor (beta chain) appears in the sequencing data of a study of T-cell reconstitution after alpha-beta-depleted transplantation in children (dated by TCRdb to the mid-2010s). General notes on the study: Using TCR repertoire profiling, the study followed T-cell immune reconstitution in a quantitative way in children after TCRalphabeta/CD19-depleted allogeneic hematopoietic cell transplantation.

Reading the germline V gene gives CDR1 SNHLY and CDR2 FYNNEI. From V the trimming removes 7 bases and from J it removes 2 bases, while the gene matches leave 5 bases of the junction unaccounted for. The CDR3, from cysteine to phenylalanine, totals 15 residues. Only the CDR3 part of the read is kept: 45 bases, read in frame from the first base. This clonotype was detected ten times or more. There is no known antigen for this receptor. The sample holds no much larger clone one base away, and base qualities are not on file. To prepare the library, PCR was applied. The sequencer was an Illumina HiSeq 2500. To normalize quantification of the TCRbeta repertoire, the TCR libraries were built with molecular barcoding that relied on unique molecular identifiers. TCRdb reprocessing: public reads trimmed at Q25 with fastp, clones called with MiXCR, in-frame beta chains kept. Rows merge per CDR3 protein into single entries with the most common DNA and genes. Counted in this sample were approximately 490,000 distinct CDR3 sequences; roughly an eighth of them appeared once. The top ten clones comprise about 6% of the sample.

The sequenced sample was PBMCs from the stem cell graft donor, obtained from the stem cell graft. This TCR was recovered from a human donor who donated a stem cell graft to a child with combined immunodeficiency. The sequence links TRBV2 to TRBJ2-1; 10 bases in between match TRBD1. Here the CDR3 is given as CASITGQGAYNEQFF. DNA sequence: TGTGCCAGCATTACTGGACAGGGGGCCTACAATGAGCAGTTCTTC.